This is a list of T cell receptor beta chains from one sample in a study of blood T cells in healthy people across ages. TCRdb passed the 5' RACE reads through MiXCR, listing each CDR3 protein once. The sample has over a million distinct CDR3 sequences; roughly 40% are singletons. Sequencing was performed on blood. All receptors derive from a young woman in good health. Each CDR3 is given with its conserved first and last residue. Each record gives: CDR3 DNA, CDR3 protein, D gene, V gene, clone size, J gene. D genes are given only for firm matches. Clone sizes are given selectively: once, few, many, or a class where the clone is expanded.

TGTGCCAGCAGGCCCGGGGTCGGGGAGCTGTTTTTT | CASRPGVGELFF | NA | TRBV11-2 | NA | TRBJ2-2
TGTGCCAGCAGTTACCCGGGTACATTGGACATTCAGTACTTC | CASSYPGTLDIQYF | NA | TRBV6-2/TRBV6-3 | NA | TRBJ2-4
TGTGCCAGCAGCTTAGTACGCGAGGGCCGAGGCAATGAGCAGTTCTTC | CASSLVREGRGNEQFF | NA | TRBV13 | NA | TRBJ2-1
TGTGCCAGCACCCCGTGGGCATCGTCGGAGCAGTTCTTC | CASTPWASSEQFF | NA | TRBV12-3/TRBV12-4 | NA | TRBJ2-1
TGTGCCAGCAGCACGAGCCGGGACAGGGGAGGCTATGGCTACACCTTC | CASSTSRDRGGYGYTF | TRBD1 | TRBV12-3/TRBV12-4 | NA | TRBJ1-2
TGTGCCAGCAGCAACACAGGGGCCAAAAACATTCAGTACTTC | CASSNTGAKNIQYF | NA | TRBV6-2/TRBV6-3 | NA | TRBJ2-4
TGTGCCAGCAGCAAGGTGCGAATCCGGGAGGACGACTATGGCTACACCTTC | CASSKVRIREDDYGYTF | NA | TRBV21-1 | NA | TRBJ1-2
TGTGCCAGCAGTTTATCAGGGGGCGGTATGAACACTGAAGCTTTCTTT | CASSLSGGGMNTEAFF | TRBD1 | TRBV27 | few | TRBJ1-1
TGCAGTGCTACGGCACCGGGCGGCCGGAGCTATGGCTACACCTTC | CSATAPGGRSYGYTF | NA | TRBV20-1 | few | TRBJ1-2
TGCGCCAGCAGCCAAGAAAAGATGGCCTATGGCTACACCTTC | CASSQEKMAYGYTF | NA | TRBV4-1 | NA | TRBJ1-2
TGTGCCAGCAGCTTAGGAGACAGCTACTACGAGCAGTACTTC | CASSLGDSYYEQYF | NA | TRBV7-2 | NA | TRBJ2-7
TGTGCCAGCAGCCAAGAGGGGACAGGGGTTACTGAAGCTTTCTTT | CASSQEGTGVTEAFF | TRBD1 | TRBV3-1 | NA | TRBJ1-1
TGTGCCAGCAGCTTGGGTCGCCGCAGCTCCTACAATGAGCAGTTCTTC | CASSLGRRSSYNEQFF | NA | TRBV5-4 | NA | TRBJ2-1
TGCGCCAGCAGACCCGACGTTGTCACAGATACGCAGTATTTT | CASRPDVVTDTQYF | NA | TRBV10-2 | NA | TRBJ2-3
TGTGCCTGGAGTATGGACAGCTACGAGCAGTACTTC | CAWSMDSYEQYF | NA | TRBV30 | NA | TRBJ2-7
TGCAGTGCTAGGGGCCGGGGAGGGTTGAACACTGAAGCTTTCTTT | CSARGRGGLNTEAFF | NA | TRBV20-1 | NA | TRBJ1-1
TGTGCCAGCAGCTGGGGACTAGCGGGGCGAAATGAGCAGTTCTTC | CASSWGLAGRNEQFF | TRBD2 | TRBV5-4 | NA | TRBJ2-1
TGTGCCACCAGTACAGGGGGCCGAGAGACCCAGTACTTC | CATSTGGRETQYF | TRBD1 | TRBV24-1 | few | TRBJ2-5
TGTGCCAGCAGCCCCTCGGAGGGGGCGATCAATAACTATGGCTACACCTTC | CASSPSEGAINNYGYTF | TRBD1 | TRBV7-9 | few | TRBJ1-2
TGTGCCAGCGCAACAGGGCCCCCGGAGACAGATACGCAGTATTTT | CASATGPPETDTQYF | NA | TRBV27 | few | TRBJ2-3
TGCGCCAGCAGCCAAGATAGAGTAGACTACACTGAAGCTTTCTTT | CASSQDRVDYTEAFF | NA | TRBV4-1 | NA | TRBJ1-1
TGTGCCACCAGCAGAGGAGACAGGATAACAATGTCTGAAGCTTTCTTT | CATSRGDRITMSEAFF | NA | TRBV15 | few | TRBJ1-1
TGTGCCAGCAGCAACGGAGTACAAGAGACCCAGTACTTC | CASSNGVQETQYF | NA | TRBV28 | few | TRBJ2-5
TGCAGCGTTGGTGGGCACGGTGACGGAAACACCATATATTTT | CSVGGHGDGNTIYF | NA | TRBV29-1 | once | TRBJ1-3
TGCAGTGCTAGGAAGCGGGAAGCGAAAGATACGCAGTATTTT | CSARKREAKDTQYF | TRBD2 | TRBV20-1 | few | TRBJ2-3
TGTGCCAGCAGTTTATCGGGGGACAGATTGGGGCAGCCCCAGCATTTT | CASSLSGDRLGQPQHF | TRBD1 | TRBV27 | NA | TRBJ1-5
TGTGCCAGCAGCCAAGTAGCGGACGCCAAGCAGATCGGAGATACGCAGTATTTT | CASSQVADAKQIGDTQYF | NA | TRBV4-2 | many | TRBJ2-3
TGTGCCAGCAGCGGGACAGGAACGACCTACGAGCAGTACTTC | CASSGTGTTYEQYF | TRBD1 | TRBV9 | NA | TRBJ2-7
TGTGCCAGCAGCCGAAAGGGGGGTACAGGGCGGACTGAAGCTTTCTTT | CASSRKGGTGRTEAFF | NA | TRBV11-1 | NA | TRBJ1-1
TGTGCCAGCAGCCAAAAAGCACTCCGGAACACTGAAGCTTTCTTT | CASSQKALRNTEAFF | NA | TRBV14 | few | TRBJ1-1
TGTGCCAGCAGCGTAGATATTGATGAGCAGTACTTC | CASSVDIDEQYF | NA | TRBV9 | NA | TRBJ2-7
TGTGCCAGCAGCAGGGGGGTGCTAGCGGCCCCCACAGATACGCAGTATTTT | CASSRGVLAAPTDTQYF | NA | TRBV11-2 | NA | TRBJ2-3
TGTGCCAGCAGTTACTCGCGGGGGGCGGTGGGCGAGCAGTACTTC | CASSYSRGAVGEQYF | TRBD2 | TRBV6-5 | NA | TRBJ2-7
TGTGCCAGCAGTTTATCAGGGGAGAACATTCAGTACTTC | CASSLSGENIQYF | NA | TRBV6-6 | NA | TRBJ2-4
TGTGCCAGCAGCGTTATAGCGGGAGGGCCATACAATGAGCAGTTCTTC | CASSVIAGGPYNEQFF | TRBD2 | TRBV3-1 | NA | TRBJ2-1
TGCAGCGTTGAAGAAGTGGCAGGAGGGGAGCAGTTCTTC | CSVEEVAGGEQFF | NA | TRBV29-1 | few | TRBJ2-1
TGCGCCAGCAGCTTGGAGGGACAGGGTCTGAATGAGCAGTTCTTC | CASSLEGQGLNEQFF | TRBD1 | TRBV5-1 | few | TRBJ2-1
TGTGCCAGCAGTCCCCAGCGGGAGGCTTACAATGAGCAGTACTTC | CASSPQREAYNEQYF | TRBD2 | TRBV12-3/TRBV12-4 | NA | TRBJ2-7
TGCAGCGTTGCTTTCAGCAATAGCAATCAGCCCCAGCATTTT | CSVAFSNSNQPQHF | NA | TRBV29-1 | NA | TRBJ1-5
TGCAGTGCCCCCCGGAATGAGCAGTTCTTC | CSAPRNEQFF | NA | TRBV20-1 | NA | TRBJ2-1
TGTGCCAGCAGCCCTCAGGCTAGCGGGCCACCCAACACCTACGAGCAGTACTTC | CASSPQASGPPNTYEQYF | TRBD2 | TRBV3-1 | few | TRBJ2-7
TGTGCCAGCAGCGTAGGGGGAACTAGCGGGAGCTACAATGAGCAGTTCTTC | CASSVGGTSGSYNEQFF | TRBD2 | TRBV7-8 | few | TRBJ2-1
TGCAGTGCAAACGATCCCTTCTCCTACAATGAGCAGTTCTTC | CSANDPFSYNEQFF | NA | TRBV20-1 | few | TRBJ2-1
TGCAGCGTAAAGCAGCAGGGACGTGAAGCTTTCTTT | CSVKQQGREAFF | NA | TRBV29-1 | NA | TRBJ1-1
TGTGCCAGCAGCCAACCGACAGGGGCCCAGCAGTTCTTC | CASSQPTGAQQFF | TRBD1 | TRBV3-1 | NA | TRBJ2-1
TGCAGTGCTAGCACCATGGTTGCTAGTGGCGGCTACGAGCAGTACTTC | CSASTMVASGGYEQYF | NA | TRBV20-1 | NA | TRBJ2-7
TGCAGTGCTAGAGTCGGTGGAAACAGCAATCAGCCCCAGCATTTT | CSARVGGNSNQPQHF | NA | TRBV20-1 | few | TRBJ1-5
TGTGCCAGCAGCCAAAACTTGCCGGGGGCAGGTGATACGCAGTATTTT | CASSQNLPGAGDTQYF | NA | TRBV4-2 | NA | TRBJ2-3
TGTGCCAGCAGCCATACCAACAAAATGACTAGCGGACAAGAGACCCAGTACTTC | CASSHTNKMTSGQETQYF | TRBD2 | TRBV7-2 | few | TRBJ2-5
TGTGCCAGCAGCCAAGCAGGGGGTTTGGCTGAAGCTTTCTTT | CASSQAGGLAEAFF | TRBD1 | TRBV14 | NA | TRBJ1-1
TGCGCCAGCAGCCAAGACCCCCTAGGGGTTTTCTCCTACGAGCAGTACTTC | CASSQDPLGVFSYEQYF | NA | TRBV4-1 | few | TRBJ2-7
TGTGCCAGCAGCCCGGCCGCGGGTTCGACGTCAGGTGAAAAACTGTTTTTT | CASSPAAGSTSGEKLFF | NA | TRBV7-9 | NA | TRBJ1-4
TGTGCCAGCAATAAACCGGGGTACGAGCAGTACTTC | CASNKPGYEQYF | NA | TRBV6-5 | many | TRBJ2-7
TGTGCCAGTAGTCCACAGCCTTATAGCAATCAGCCCCAGCATTTT | CASSPQPYSNQPQHF | NA | TRBV19 | NA | TRBJ1-5
TGTGCCAGCAGTTTCAGAGGGGGCAGTCAGCCCCAGCATTTT | CASSFRGGSQPQHF | TRBD1 | TRBV12-3/TRBV12-4 | NA | TRBJ1-5
TGCAGCTCCTTGGTGGGGGCCTCGGTTTACGAGCAGTACTTC | CSSLVGASVYEQYF | NA | TRBV29-1 | few | TRBJ2-7
TGTGCCAGCAGTTCTGGGACAGGGGGGATCCATGCCTACGAGCAGTACTTC | CASSSGTGGIHAYEQYF | TRBD1 | TRBV7-8 | NA | TRBJ2-7